This T cell receptor beta chain came from a study of T cells after yellow fever vaccination. The table lists this clonotype with a few counts. Its antigen is not known. General observations from the study: Within FACS-sorted repertoires, abundant clonotypes contaminating from the bulk population could be present. Most primary-vaccination clones recurred post-booster (more than 95% CD4, around 86% CD8).

Production of TCR cDNA was by 5'RACE template switching, which also added a universal primer site and UMIs. TCRdb re-analysed the 5' RACE reads in MiXCR, keeping a single row per CDR3 protein. The repertoire includes roughly 520,000 distinct CDR3 sequences, 20% to 25% of them detected once, and roughly a sixth sits in the top ten. CDR3 size: 12 residues. The ends were cut back, 6 bases at V and 5 bases at J, with 13 bases in the middle. Germline CDR1 is SQVTM and CDR2 is ANQGSEA. The rearrangement uses TRBV29-1 and TRBJ2-5; weak D call: TRBD1 (5 bases). Sequenced material: PBMCs, taken about 20 days after the first yellow fever vaccination. This receptor was identified in a man aged 18 to 30 who received the YFV17D yellow fever vaccine. The CDR3 protein is CSVMGPSETQYF. CDR3 nucleotides: TGCAGCGTAATGGGGCCATCGGAGACCCAGTACTTC.